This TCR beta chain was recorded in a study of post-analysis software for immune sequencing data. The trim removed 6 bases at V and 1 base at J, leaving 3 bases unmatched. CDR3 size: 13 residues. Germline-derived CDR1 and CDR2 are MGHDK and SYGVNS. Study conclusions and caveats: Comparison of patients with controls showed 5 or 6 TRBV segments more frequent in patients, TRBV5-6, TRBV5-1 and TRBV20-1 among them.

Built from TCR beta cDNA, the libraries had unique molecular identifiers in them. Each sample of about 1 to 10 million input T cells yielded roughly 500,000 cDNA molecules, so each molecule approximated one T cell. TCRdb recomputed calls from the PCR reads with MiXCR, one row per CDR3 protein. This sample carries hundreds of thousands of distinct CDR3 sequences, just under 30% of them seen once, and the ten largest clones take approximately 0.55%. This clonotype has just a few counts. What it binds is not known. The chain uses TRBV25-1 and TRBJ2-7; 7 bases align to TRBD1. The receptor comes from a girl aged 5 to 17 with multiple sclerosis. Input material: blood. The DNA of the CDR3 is TGTGCCAGCAGAGGGACAGAATCCTACGAGCAGTACTTC. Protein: CASRGTESYEQYF.